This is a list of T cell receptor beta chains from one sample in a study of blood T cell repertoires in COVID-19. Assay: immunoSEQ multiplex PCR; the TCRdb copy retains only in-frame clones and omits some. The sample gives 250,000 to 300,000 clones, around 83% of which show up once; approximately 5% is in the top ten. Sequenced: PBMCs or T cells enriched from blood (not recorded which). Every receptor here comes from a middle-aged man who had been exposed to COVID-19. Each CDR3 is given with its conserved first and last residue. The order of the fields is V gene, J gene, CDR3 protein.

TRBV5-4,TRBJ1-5,CASSWEGQPQHF
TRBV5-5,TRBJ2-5,CASARAETQYF
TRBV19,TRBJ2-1,CASSAGRNEQFF
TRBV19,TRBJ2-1,CASSIPSGRPSSYNEQFF
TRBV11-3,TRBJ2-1,CASSLVPPGWAGGLDEQFF
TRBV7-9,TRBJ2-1,CASSLVGDGSSYNEQFF
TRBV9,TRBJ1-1,CASSRGDRVSTEAFF
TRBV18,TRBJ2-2,CASSPFDGGKNTGELFF
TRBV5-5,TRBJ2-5,CASSLFEGLGEGYF
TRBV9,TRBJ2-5,CASSVLGTTRQETQYF
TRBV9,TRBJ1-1,CASSVFERDEAFF
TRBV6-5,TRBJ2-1,CASSLSGSYNEQFF
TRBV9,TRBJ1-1,CASTPLGQGFTEAFF
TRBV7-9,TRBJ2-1,CASSLPPGTGYEQFF
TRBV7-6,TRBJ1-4,CASSADRVFEKLFF
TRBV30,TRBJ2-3,CAWSVTSGTRDTQYF
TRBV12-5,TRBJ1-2,CASGLGIRGGYTF
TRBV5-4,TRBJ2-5,CASSLLGLQETQYF
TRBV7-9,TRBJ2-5,CASTMNGGQETQYF
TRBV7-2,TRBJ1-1,CASSLVTGLNTEAFF
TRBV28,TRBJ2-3,CASLQGNYGTDTQYF
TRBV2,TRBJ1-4,CASWDSGVEKLFF
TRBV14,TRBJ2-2,CASSQGRPRETNTGELFF
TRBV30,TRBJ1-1,CAWGSGGLNTEAFF
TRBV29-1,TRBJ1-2,CSVEDSNYGYTF
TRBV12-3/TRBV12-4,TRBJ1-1,CASSLGTTRGAFF
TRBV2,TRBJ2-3,CASRASGTSGKNTQYF
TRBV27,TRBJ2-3,CASSAGLRTDTQYF
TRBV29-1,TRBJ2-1,CSARRGTGGSNEQFF
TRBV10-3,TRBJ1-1,CAISTPSLPEAFF
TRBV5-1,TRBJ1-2,CASSADGGLSSYTF
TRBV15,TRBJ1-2,CATSNPVAGRSNYGYTF
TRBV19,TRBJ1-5,CASSTGLPPQHF
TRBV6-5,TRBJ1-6,CASSYTTELPLHF
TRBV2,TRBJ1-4,CASRPWTGRDNEKLFF
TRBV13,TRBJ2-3,CASSEPGQAPTDTQYF
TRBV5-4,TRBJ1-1,CASSLVGGAIEAFF
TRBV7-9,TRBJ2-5,CASSLARQGLETQYF
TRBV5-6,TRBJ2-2,CASSLAYRGGTGELFF
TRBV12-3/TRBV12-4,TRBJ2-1,CASSFTRGEQFF
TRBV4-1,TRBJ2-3,CASSQVRDTQYF
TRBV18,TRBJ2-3,CASSPPGAIQGGTQYF
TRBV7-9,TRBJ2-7,CASSLGASGRAGEQYF
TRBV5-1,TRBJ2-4,CASSRQGVIAKNIQYF
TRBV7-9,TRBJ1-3,CASSPRMADSGNTIYF
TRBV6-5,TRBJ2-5,CASRRQARETQYF
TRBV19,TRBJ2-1,CASSMGSRAGGAYVGFF
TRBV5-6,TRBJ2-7,CASSLARYEQYF
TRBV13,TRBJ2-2,CASSALNRGRPLRELFF
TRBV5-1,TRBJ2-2,CASSLRVGAGTGGSANTGELFF
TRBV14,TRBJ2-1,CASSHLGAVSDNEQFF
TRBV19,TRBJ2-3,CASSIAGGSTDTQYF
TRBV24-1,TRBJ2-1,CATSDLGGGGSYNEQFF
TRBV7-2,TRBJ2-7,CASSPGEPGVYEQYF
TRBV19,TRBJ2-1,CASSISIAGNEQFF
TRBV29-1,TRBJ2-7,CSVGGFPEQYF
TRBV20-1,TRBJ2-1,CSASGGRYEQFF